These 9 T cell receptor beta chains share one sample of origin, sequenced in a study of graft-versus-host responses after intestinal transplantation. These TCRs are of unknown antigen specificity. Method: immunoSEQ multiplex PCR; TCRdb's copy keeps in-frame clones and lacks some. The table lists more than 95,000 clones, less than 95% of them singletons. The sequencing here drew on unstimulated CD4+ T cells sorted from spleen or lymph node cells, taken before intestinal transplant. The receptor set was obtained from a human donor who received an intestinal transplant.

This chain connects TRBV5-4 to TRBJ1-1; 7 bases are a match to TRBD1. V shed 0 bases, J shed 1 base, and the junction held 6 bases outside the gene matches. CDR1 is SGHNT and CDR2 is YYREEE in the germline V gene (reference sequence). CDR3 length: 16 amino acids. The CDR3 DNA follows: TGTGCCAGCAGCTTGGAGTTGACAGGGAGGAACACTGAAGCTTTCTTT. It specifies CASSLELTGRNTEAFF.

V is TRBV27 and J is TRBJ1-5; TRBD1 matches at 7 bases. Trimming removed 6 bases from V and 3 bases from J; junction bases left unmatched: 8. The CDR3 runs 15 residues. Germline-derived CDR1 and CDR2 are MNHEY and SMNVEV (reference sequence). The CDR3, as DNA: TGTGCCAGCAGCCCCCTCGGGACAGACAATCAGCCCCAGCATTTT. This sequence encodes CASSPLGTDNQPQHF.

V and J are TRBV29-1 and TRBJ2-1; 8 nucleotides align to TRBD2. V lost 5 bases to trimming and J lost 2 bases; unmatched junction nucleotides: 2. Per germline, CDR1 SQVTM and CDR2 ANQGSEA. This CDR3 region has 13 residues. The CDR3 region has the DNA TGCAGCGTTCACGGGAGGGCCTACAATGAGCAGTTCTTC. It codes for CSVHGRAYNEQFF.

The chain combines TRBV21-1 with TRBJ1-1; the table's D call, TRBD1, has no DNA check behind it. TRBV21-1 is noted as a pseudogene. The CDR3 has 19 residues. CDR3 amino acids: CASSKAWTGGILMNTEAFF. The CDR3 coding sequence is TGTGCCAGCAGCAAGGCGTGGACAGGGGGTATACTAATGAACACTGAAGCTTTCTTT.

The chain uses TRBV19 and TRBJ2-7, with 9 bases matching TRBD1. After removal of 5 bases from V and 2 bases from J, the junction contained 10 bases not matched to a gene. CDR1 is LNHDA, CDR2 SQIVND, per germline (reference sequence). The CDR3 has 16 amino acids. CDR3 amino acids: CASSPTGQGITYEQYF. The CDR3 nucleotides are TGTGCCAGTAGTCCGACCGGACAGGGGATTACCTACGAGCAGTACTTC.

The J gene is TRBJ2-5, the V gene TRBV11-2, with a weak D call TRBD2 (5 bases). Germline V gives CDR1 SGHAT, CDR2 FQNNGV. With 5 bases removed from V and 5 bases from J, the gap between germline ends came to 21 bases. The CDR3 runs to 16 residues. Here the CDR3 reads CASSAGDHHSGETQYF. The DNA of the CDR3 is TGTGCCAGCAGCGCCGGAGACCATCACTCGGGGGAGACCCAGTACTTC. Full variable domain (missing parts from reference TRBV11-2 and TRBJ2-5): EAGVAQSPRYKIIEKRQSVAFWCNPISGHATLYWYQQILGQGPKLLIQFQNNGVVDDSQLPKDRFSAERLKGVDSTLKIQPAKLEDSAVYLCASSAGDHHSGETQYFGPGTRLLVL.

This sequence joins TRBV6-6 and TRBJ1-1, with TRBD1 matching over 7 bases. CDR3 length: 15 residues. Trimming removed 8 bases from V and 11 bases from J; junction bases left unmatched: 20. The germline V gene encodes CDR1 MNHNY and CDR2 SVGAGI (reference sequence). CDR3 bases: TGTGCCAGCCATAATACACAGGGGAGTGTGTCGTATGCTTTCTTT. Translating gives CASHNTQGSVSYAFF.

The chain combines TRBV28 with TRBJ2-7; D might be TRBD2 (5 bases). Germline CDR1 and CDR2: MDHEN and SYDVKM. The germline V and J ends were trimmed by 1 base and 0 bases, with 10 bases remaining between them. This CDR3 is 15 amino acids long. This CDR3 is CASSLYRGLSYEQYF. The CDR3 coding sequence is TGTGCCAGCAGTTTATATCGTGGACTCTCCTACGAGCAGTACTTC.

The chain recombines TRBV18 with TRBJ1-1; D unclear. The CDR3 runs 15 residues. The V end was cut by 3 bases, the J end by 5 bases, with 16 bases between. Per the germline V gene, CDR1 is KGHSH and CDR2 is LQKENI. CDR3 DNA: TGTGCCAGCTCACCTTCTGGGAGAGGAGAGACTGAAGCTTTCTTT. Translation gives CASSPSGRGETEAFF.